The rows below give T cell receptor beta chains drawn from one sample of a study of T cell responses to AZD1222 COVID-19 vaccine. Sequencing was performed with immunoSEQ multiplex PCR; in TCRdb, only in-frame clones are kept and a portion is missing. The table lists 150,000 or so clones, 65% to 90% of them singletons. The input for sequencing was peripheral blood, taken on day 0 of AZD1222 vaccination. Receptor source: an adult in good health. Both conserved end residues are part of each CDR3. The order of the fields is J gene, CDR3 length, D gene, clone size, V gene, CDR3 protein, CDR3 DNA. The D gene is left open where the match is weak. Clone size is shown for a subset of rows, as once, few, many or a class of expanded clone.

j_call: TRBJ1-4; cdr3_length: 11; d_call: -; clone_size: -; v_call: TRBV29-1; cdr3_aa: CSAGREEKLFF; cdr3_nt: TGCAGTGCCGGTCGTGAGGAAAAACTGTTTTTT
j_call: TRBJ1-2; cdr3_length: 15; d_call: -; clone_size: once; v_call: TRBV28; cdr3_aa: CASMRGSGSDYGYTF; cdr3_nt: TGTGCCAGCATGAGGGGGTCCGGGTCCGACTATGGCTACACCTTC
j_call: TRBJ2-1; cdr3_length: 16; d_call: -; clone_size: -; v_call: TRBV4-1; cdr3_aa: CASSQVSSGPTNEQFF; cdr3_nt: TGCGCCAGCAGCCAAGTTAGTAGCGGCCCTACCAATGAGCAGTTCTTC
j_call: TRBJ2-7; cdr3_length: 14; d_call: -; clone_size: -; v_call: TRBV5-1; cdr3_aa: CASSWTESSYEQYF; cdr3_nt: TGCGCCAGCAGCTGGACAGAGAGCTCCTACGAGCAGTACTTC
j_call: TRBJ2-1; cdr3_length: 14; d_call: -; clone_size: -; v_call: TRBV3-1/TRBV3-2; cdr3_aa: CASSQVMGFGEQFF; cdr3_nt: TGTGCCAGCAGCCAAGTAATGGGGTTCGGTGAGCAGTTCTTC
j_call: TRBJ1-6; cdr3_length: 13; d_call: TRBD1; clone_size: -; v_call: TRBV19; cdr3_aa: CASEGAGSSPLHF; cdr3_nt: TGTGCCAGTGAGGGGGCAGGTAGTTCACCCCTCCACTTT
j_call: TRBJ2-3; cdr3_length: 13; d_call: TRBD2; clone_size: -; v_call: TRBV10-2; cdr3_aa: CASSTIAGGTQYF; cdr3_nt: TGCGCCAGCAGTACCATAGCGGGGGGGACGCAGTATTTT
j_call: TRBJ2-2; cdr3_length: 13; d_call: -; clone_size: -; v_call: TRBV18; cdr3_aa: CASSPRNTGELFF; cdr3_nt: TGTGCCAGCTCACCACGGAACACCGGGGAGCTGTTTTTT
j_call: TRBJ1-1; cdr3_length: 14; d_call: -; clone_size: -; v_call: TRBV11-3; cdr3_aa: CASSLGGVNTEAFF; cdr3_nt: TGTGCCAGCAGCTTAGGGGGGGTGAACACTGAAGCTTTCTTT
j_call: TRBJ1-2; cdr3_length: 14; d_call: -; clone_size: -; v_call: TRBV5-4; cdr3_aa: CASSLGFGDYGYTF; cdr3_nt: TGTGCCAGCAGCTTGGGGTTCGGGGACTATGGCTACACCTTC
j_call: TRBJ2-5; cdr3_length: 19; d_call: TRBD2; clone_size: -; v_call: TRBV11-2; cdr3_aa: CASSPRRRGTSGGAETQYF; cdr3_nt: TGTGCCAGCAGCCCCCGACGTCGAGGGACTAGCGGGGGGGCGGAGACCCAGTACTTC
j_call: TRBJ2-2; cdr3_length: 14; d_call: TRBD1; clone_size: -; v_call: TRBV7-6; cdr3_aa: CASTQGVNTGELFF; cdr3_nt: TGTGCCAGTACACAGGGGGTCAACACCGGGGAGCTGTTTTTT
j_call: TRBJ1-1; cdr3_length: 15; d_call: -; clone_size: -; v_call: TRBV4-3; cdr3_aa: CASSQGTSMNTEAFF; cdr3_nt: TGCGCCAGCAGCCAGGGGACTTCAATGAACACTGAAGCTTTCTTT
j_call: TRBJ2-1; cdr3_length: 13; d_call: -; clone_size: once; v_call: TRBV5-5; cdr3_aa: CASSLRGTGEQFF; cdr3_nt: TGTGCCAGCAGCTTGCGGGGTACGGGAGAGCAGTTCTTC
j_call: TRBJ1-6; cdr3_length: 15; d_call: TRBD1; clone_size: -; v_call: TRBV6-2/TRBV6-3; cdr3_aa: CASSPGQKLNSPLHF; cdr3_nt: TGTGCCAGCAGCCCGGGACAGAAGCTTAATTCACCCCTCCACTTT
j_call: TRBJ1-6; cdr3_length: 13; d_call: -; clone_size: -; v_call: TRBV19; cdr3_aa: CASTWSYNSPLHF; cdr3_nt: TGTGCCAGTACGTGGTCCTATAATTCACCCCTCCACTTT
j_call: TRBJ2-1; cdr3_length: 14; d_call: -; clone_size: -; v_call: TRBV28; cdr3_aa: CASSGQRSYNEQFF; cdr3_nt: TGTGCCAGCAGTGGGCAGCGCTCCTACAACGAGCAGTTCTTC
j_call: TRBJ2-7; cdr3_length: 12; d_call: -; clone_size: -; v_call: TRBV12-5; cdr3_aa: CASGFSSYEQYF; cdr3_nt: TGTGCTAGTGGTTTTTCCTCCTACGAGCAGTACTTC
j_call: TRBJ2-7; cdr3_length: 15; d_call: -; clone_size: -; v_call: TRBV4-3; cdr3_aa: CASSQEPWSSYEQYF; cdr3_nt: TGCGCCAGCAGCCAAGAACCATGGAGCTCCTACGAGCAGTACTTC
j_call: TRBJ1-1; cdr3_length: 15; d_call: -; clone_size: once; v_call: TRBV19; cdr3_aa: CASTEIPEVNTEAFF; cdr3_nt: TGTGCCAGTACGGAGATACCAGAGGTGAACACTGAAGCTTTCTTT
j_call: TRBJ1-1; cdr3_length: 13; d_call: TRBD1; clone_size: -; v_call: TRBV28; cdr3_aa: CASSSHRGWGAFF; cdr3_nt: TGTGCCAGCAGTTCTCACAGGGGGTGGGGAGCTTTCTTT
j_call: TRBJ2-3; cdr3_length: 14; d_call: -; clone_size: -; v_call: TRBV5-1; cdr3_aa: CASRTDIGGDTQYF; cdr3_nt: TGCGCCAGCAGAACGGATATAGGGGGGGATACGCAGTATTTT
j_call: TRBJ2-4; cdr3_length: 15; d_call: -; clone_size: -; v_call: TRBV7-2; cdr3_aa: CASSAGEGARNIQYF; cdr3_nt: TGTGCCAGCAGCGCAGGGGAGGGGGCGCGAAACATTCAGTACTTC
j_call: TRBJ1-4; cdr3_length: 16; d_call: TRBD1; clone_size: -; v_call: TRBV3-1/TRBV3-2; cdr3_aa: CASSLRLGTGGEKLFF; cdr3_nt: TGTGCCAGCAGCTTAAGATTGGGGACAGGGGGGGAAAAACTGTTTTTT
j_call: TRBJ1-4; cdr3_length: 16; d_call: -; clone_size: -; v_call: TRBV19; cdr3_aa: CASRTPDGTLNEKLFF; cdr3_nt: TGTGCCAGTAGAACGCCGGACGGAACCCTTAATGAAAAACTGTTTTTT
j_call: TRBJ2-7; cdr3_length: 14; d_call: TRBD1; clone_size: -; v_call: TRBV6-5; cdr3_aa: CASREGQGFDEQYF; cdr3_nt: TGTGCCAGCAGGGAGGGACAGGGATTCGACGAGCAGTACTTC
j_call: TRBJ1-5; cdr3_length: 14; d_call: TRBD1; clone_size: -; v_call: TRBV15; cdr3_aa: CATSTGTADQPQHF; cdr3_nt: TGTGCCACCAGCACGGGGACAGCGGACCAGCCCCAGCATTTT
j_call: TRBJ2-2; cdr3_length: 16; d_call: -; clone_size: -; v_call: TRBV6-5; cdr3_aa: CASSYGFGGRAGELFF; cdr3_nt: TGTGCCAGCAGTTATGGTTTCGGGGGGCGCGCCGGGGAGCTGTTTTTT
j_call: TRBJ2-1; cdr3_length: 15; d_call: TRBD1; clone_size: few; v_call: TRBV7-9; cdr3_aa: CASSLAGQGRNEQFF; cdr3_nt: TGTGCCAGCAGCTTAGCCGGACAGGGTCGTAATGAGCAGTTCTTC
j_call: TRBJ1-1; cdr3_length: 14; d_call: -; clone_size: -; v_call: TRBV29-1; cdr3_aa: CSVEGARGKTEAFF; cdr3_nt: TGCAGCGTTGAGGGGGCGCGTGGAAAAACTGAAGCTTTCTTT
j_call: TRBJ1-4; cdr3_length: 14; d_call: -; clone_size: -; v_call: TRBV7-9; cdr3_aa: CASSRRGPLEKLFF; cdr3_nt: TGTGCCAGCAGCCGCCGGGGCCCGCTCGAAAAACTGTTTTTT
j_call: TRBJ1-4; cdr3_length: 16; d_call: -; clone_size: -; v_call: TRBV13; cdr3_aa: CASSSHRGGLGEKLFF; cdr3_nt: TGTGCCAGCAGTTCCCACCGAGGCGGCCTTGGGGAAAAACTGTTTTTT
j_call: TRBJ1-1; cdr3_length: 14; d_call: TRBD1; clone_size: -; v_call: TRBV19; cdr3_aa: CASSRDRGTDEAFF; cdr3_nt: TGTGCCAGTAGTAGGGACAGGGGGACGGATGAAGCTTTCTTT
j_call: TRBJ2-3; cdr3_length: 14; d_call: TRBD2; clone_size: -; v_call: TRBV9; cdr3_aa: CATSSGGITDTQYF; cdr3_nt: TGTGCCACCTCTAGCGGGGGCATCACAGATACGCAGTATTTT
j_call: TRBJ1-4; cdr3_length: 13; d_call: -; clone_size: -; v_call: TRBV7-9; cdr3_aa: CASSWDTGMKLFF; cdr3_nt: TGTGCCAGCAGCTGGGACACAGGGATGAAACTGTTTTTT
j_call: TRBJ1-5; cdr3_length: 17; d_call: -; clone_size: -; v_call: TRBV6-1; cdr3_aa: CASSEGPVWNSNQPQHF; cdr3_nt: TGTGCCAGCAGTGAAGGCCCAGTGTGGAATAGCAATCAGCCCCAGCATTTT
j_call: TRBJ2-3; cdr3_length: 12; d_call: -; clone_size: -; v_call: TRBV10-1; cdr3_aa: CATSGRTDTQYF; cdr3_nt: TGCGCCACCTCGGGTAGGACAGATACGCAGTATTTT
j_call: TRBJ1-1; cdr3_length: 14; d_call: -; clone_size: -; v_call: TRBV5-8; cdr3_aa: CASSGDMGTSEAFF; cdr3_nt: TGTGCCAGCAGCGGGGACATGGGAACGTCTGAAGCTTTCTTT
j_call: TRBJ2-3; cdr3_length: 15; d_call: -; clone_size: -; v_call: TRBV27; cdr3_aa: CASSFMPSSTDTQYF; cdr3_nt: TGTGCCAGCAGTTTTATGCCTAGTAGCACAGATACGCAGTATTTT
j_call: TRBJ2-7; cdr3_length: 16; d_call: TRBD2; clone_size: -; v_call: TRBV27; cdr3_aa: CASSLSLAGGPYEQYF; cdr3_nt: TGTGCCAGCAGTTTATCGCTAGCGGGGGGGCCCTACGAGCAGTACTTC
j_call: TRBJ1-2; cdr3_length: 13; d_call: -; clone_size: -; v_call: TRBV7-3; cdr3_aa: CASSLTVNYGYTF; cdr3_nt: TGTGCCAGCAGCTTGACAGTGAACTATGGCTACACCTTC
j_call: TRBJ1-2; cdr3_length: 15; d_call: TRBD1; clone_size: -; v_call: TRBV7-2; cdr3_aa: CASSGGQGDGYGYTF; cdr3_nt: TGTGCCAGCAGCGGGGGACAGGGGGACGGCTATGGCTACACCTTC
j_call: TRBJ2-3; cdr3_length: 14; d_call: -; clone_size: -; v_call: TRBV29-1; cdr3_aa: CSVEGGFVTDTQYF; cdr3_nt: TGCAGCGTTGAAGGGGGGTTTGTCACAGATACGCAGTATTTT
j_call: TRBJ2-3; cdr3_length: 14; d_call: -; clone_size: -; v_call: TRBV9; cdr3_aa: CASSAGRSTDTQYF; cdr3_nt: TGTGCCAGCAGCGCCGGACGGAGTACAGATACGCAGTATTTT
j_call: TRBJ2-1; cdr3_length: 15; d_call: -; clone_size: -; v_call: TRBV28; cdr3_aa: CASRTTTSSYNEQFF; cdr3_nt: TGTGCCAGCAGAACCACTACCAGCTCCTACAATGAGCAGTTCTTC
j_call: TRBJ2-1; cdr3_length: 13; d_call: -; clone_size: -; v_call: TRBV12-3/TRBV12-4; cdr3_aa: CASSFNGPGSQFF; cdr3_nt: TGTGCCAGCAGTTTTAACGGGCCGGGGTCACAGTTCTTC
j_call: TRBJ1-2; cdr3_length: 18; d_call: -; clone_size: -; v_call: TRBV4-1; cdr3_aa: CASSQGSGGAGFNYGYTF; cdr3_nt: TGCGCCAGCAGCCAAGGAAGCGGGGGCGCCGGGTTTAACTATGGCTACACCTTC
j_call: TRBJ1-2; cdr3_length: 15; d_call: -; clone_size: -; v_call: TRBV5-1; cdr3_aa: CASSLDAGKNYGYTF; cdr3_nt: TGCGCCAGCAGCTTGGATGCAGGGAAAAACTATGGCTACACCTTC
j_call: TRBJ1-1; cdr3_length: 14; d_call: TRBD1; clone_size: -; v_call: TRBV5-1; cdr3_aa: CASSLVQGDTEAFF; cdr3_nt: TGCGCCAGCAGCTTGGTACAGGGGGACACTGAAGCTTTCTTT
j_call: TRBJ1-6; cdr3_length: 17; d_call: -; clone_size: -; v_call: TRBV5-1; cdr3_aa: CASSPDGGVRGGSPLHF; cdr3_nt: TGCGCCAGCAGCCCCGACGGCGGGGTCCGCGGGGGTTCACCCCTCCACTTT
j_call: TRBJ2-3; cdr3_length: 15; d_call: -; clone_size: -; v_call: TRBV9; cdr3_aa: CASTVENLSTDTQYF; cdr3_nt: TGTGCCAGCACTGTTGAAAACCTCAGCACAGATACGCAGTATTTT
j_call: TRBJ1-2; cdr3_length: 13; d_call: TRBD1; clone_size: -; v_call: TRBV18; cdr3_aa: CASSPDREDGYTF; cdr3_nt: TGTGCCAGCTCTCCGGACAGGGAAGATGGCTACACCTTC
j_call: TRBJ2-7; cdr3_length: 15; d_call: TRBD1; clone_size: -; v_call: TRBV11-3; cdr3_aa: CASSPDRGPAYEQYF; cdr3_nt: TGTGCCAGCAGCCCCGACAGGGGGCCTGCCTACGAGCAGTACTTC
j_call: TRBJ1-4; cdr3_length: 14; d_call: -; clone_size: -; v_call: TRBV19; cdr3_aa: CASCYRDTNEKLFF; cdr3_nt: TGTGCCAGTTGCTACAGAGACACTAATGAAAAACTGTTTTTT
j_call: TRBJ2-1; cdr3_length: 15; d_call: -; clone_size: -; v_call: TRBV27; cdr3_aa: CASSFQGASSNEQFF; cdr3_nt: TGTGCCAGCAGTTTTCAGGGAGCCTCCTCCAATGAGCAGTTCTTC
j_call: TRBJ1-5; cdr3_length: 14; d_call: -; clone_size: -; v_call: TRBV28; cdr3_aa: CASRVFDSYQPQHF; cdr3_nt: TGTGCCAGCAGAGTTTTCGACTCTTATCAGCCCCAGCATTTT
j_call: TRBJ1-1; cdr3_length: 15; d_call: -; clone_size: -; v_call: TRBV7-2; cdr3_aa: CASSRVGRANTEAFF; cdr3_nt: TGTGCCAGCAGCAGAGTTGGCAGGGCGAACACTGAAGCTTTCTTT
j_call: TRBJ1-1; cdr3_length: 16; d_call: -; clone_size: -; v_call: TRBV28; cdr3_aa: CASSFSLRGLNTEAFF; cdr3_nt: TGTGCCAGCAGTTTCTCTCTCAGGGGCCTGAACACTGAAGCTTTCTTT
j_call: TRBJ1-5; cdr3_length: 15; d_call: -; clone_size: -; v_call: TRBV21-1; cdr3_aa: CASSKVRKDNQPQHF; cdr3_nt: TGTGCCAGCAGCAAAGTCCGAAAAGACAATCAGCCCCAGCATTTT
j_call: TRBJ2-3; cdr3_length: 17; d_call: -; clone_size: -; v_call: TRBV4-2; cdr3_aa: CASSPLGGGPSTDTQYF; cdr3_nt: TGTGCCAGCAGCCCCCTGGGGGGCGGGCCCAGCACAGATACGCAGTATTTT